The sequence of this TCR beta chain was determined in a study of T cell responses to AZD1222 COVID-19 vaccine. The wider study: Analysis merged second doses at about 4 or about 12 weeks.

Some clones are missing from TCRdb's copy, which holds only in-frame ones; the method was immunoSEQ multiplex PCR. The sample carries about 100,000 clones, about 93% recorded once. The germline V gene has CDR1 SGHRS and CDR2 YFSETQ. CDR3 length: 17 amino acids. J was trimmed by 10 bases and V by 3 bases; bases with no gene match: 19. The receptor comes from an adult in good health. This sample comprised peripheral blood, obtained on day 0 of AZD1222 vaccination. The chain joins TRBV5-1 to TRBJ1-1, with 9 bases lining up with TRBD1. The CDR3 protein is CASSWLPGQGKTSGAFF. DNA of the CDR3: TGCGCCAGCAGCTGGCTCCCGGGACAGGGTAAAACTAGCGGAGCTTTCTTT. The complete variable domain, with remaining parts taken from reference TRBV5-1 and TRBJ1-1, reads KAGVTQTPRYLIKTRGQQVTLSCSPISGHRSVSWYQQTPGQGLQFLFEYFSETQRNKGNFPGRFSGRQFSNSRSEMNVSTLELGDSALYLCASSWLPGQGKTSGAFFGQGTRLTVV.